This TCR beta chain appears in the sequencing data of a study of T cells in localized non-small cell lung cancer. In germline, CDR1 is SEHNR, CDR2 FQNEAQ (reference sequence). CDR3 size: 14 residues. The V and J ends lost 5 bases and 1 base respectively, with 11 bases between them. The table came from immunoSEQ multiplex PCR; TCRdb's copy has only in-frame clones and leaves some out. The repertoire holds approximately 28,000 clones, with about 90% as singletons. General observations from the study: The study linked higher blood T cell density to longer overall survival. Multi-region tumor sequencing was not done, so intratumor heterogeneity could not be excluded. Highest T cell clonality was seen in uninvolved adjacent lung, surpassing that measured in tumor.

A note on this clone: Its antigen is currently unknown.

The sequence was obtained from a woman aged 35-70 years with stage III lung adenocarcinoma. The V gene is TRBV7-9, the J gene TRBJ1-1; D ambiguous. Sequenced here: peripheral blood mononuclear cells, sampled before any cancer treatment. The CDR3 DNA reads TGTGCCAGCAGCCCTACCCACACGAACACTGAAGCTTTCTTT. Translation gives CASSPTHTNTEAFF.